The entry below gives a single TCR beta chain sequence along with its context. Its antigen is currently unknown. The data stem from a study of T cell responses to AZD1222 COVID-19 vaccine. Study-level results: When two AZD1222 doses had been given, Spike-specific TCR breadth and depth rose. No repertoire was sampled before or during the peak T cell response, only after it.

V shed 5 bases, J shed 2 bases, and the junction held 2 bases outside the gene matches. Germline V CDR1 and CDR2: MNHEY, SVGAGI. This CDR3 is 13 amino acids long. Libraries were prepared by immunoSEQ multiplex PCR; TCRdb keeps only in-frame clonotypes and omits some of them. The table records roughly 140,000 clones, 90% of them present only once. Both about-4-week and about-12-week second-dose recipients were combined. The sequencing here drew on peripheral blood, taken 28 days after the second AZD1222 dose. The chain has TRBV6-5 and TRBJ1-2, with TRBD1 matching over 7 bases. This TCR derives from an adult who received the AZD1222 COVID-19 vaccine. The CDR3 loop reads CASSKQGNYGYTF. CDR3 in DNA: TGTGCCAGCAGTAAACAGGGGAACTATGGCTACACCTTC.